This entry features one T cell receptor beta chain sequence. What it binds is not known. V lost 0 bases and J lost 5; bases outside the gene matches: 6. CDR1 is SGHTA and CDR2 is FQGTGA in the germline V gene. This CDR3 comprises 15 residues. These data come from a study of cytomegalovirus exposure and HLA in healthy donors. Whole-study results and caveats: It was taken for granted in presence/absence analyses that sequencing depth across donors was roughly uniform. Later analysis demonstrated an association between a missense DCLRE1C variant and TCR beta V- and J-gene trimming.

This PCR relied on a set of 60 Vbeta primers and 13 Jbeta primers. Measured with immunoSEQ multiplex PCR; TCRdb has only the in-frame clones, and not every one. The ten top clones account for 3.8%, within a sample of under 95,000 clones. V is TRBV7-3 and J is TRBJ2-5, with TRBD2 matching 7 bases. What was sequenced was PBMCs. This receptor was taken from a female donor in good health and CMV-seropositive. CDR3 nucleotides: TGTGCCAGCAGCTTAACCGGGGGGAGCGGGGAGACCCAGTACTTC. Translation gives CASSLTGGSGETQYF.